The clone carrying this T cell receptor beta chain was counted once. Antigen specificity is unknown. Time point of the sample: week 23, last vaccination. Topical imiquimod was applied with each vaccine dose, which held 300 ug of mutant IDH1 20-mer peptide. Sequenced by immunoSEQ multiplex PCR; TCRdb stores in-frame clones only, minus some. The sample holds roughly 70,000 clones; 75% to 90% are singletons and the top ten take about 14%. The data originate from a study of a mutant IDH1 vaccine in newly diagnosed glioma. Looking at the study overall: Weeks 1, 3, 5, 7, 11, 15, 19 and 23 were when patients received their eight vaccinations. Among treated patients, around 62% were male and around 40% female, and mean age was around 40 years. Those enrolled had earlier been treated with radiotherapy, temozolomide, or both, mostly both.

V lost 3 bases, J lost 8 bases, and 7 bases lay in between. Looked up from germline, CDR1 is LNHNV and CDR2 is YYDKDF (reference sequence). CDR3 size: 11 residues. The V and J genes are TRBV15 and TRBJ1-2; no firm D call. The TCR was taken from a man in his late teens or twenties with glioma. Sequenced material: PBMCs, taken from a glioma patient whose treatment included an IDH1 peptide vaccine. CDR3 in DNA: TGTGCCACCAGCAGGGGGTGGGGCTACACCTTC. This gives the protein CATSRGWGYTF.